This T cell receptor (beta chain) was retrieved from a study of CD8 T cells in ankylosing spondylitis. Study-level points and caveats: What seemed typical of ankylosing spondylitis blood was a TCR beta motif built from eight highly homologous variants.

Concerning this clonotype: Its target is unknown.

Quantitative 5'-RACE was performed with molecular barcodes, and it yielded the TCR beta libraries. TCRdb reanalysed the 5' RACE reads using MiXCR and keeps one entry per CDR3 protein. The table shows about 540,000 distinct CDR3 sequences, with about an eighth occurring only once. The CDR3 runs 14 residues. Per the germline V gene, CDR1 is SGHTA and CDR2 is FQGNSA. V was pared by 5 bases and J by 8 bases, with 15 bases between. This sequence was found in a male donor with ankylosing spondylitis. The genes are TRBV7-2 and TRBJ1-4, with D unresolved. Sequences were obtained from blood, either unsorted or a sorted T cell fraction (not recorded which). The CDR3 nucleotides are TGTGCCAGCAGCCCTCGGGTGGGTGGGGAAAAACTGTTTTTT. It codes for CASSPRVGGEKLFF. The variable domain in full, completed from reference TRBV7-2 and TRBJ1-4, reads GAGVSQSPSNKVTEKGKDVELRCDPISGHTALYWYRQSLGQGLEFLIYFQGNSAPDKSGLPSDRFSAERTGGSVSTLTIQRTQQEDSAVYLCASSPRVGGEKLFFGSGTQLSVL.